This paragraph covers one T cell receptor beta chain sequence. This CDR3 region has 15 residues. V lost 2 bases, J lost 4 bases, and 7 bases stayed unmatched. Germline assignment: CDR1 SGHTA and CDR2 FQGNSA. This sample is drawn from a study of blood T cell repertoires in COVID-19. How the authors handled the data: Amplified reference gene primers provided the basis for estimating nucleated cell counts. Clones were sequenced by immunoSEQ multiplex PCR, and TCRdb holds only the in-frame ones, with some missing. The DNA gave D and trimming, while V, J and clone size come from that table. The table shows more than 200,000 clones, with roughly nine tenths occurring only once.

Sequencing used peripheral blood. This chain connects TRBV7-2 to TRBJ2-7, with TRBD2 matching over 8 bases. The clonotype was recovered from a woman between 50 and 59 years old with acute or convalescent COVID-19. The CDR3 here is CASSLRPGGKYEQYF. The CDR3 DNA sequence: TGTGCCAGCAGCTTACGTCCGGGGGGGAAATACGAGCAGTACTTC.